One sample yielded the 24 T cell receptor beta chains listed below, sequenced in a study of radiation and T cells in renal cell carcinoma. The time point here: baseline pretreatment blood. Treatment meaning: 15 Gy SBRT to primary tumor, nephrectomy 4 weeks later. This table comes from immunoSEQ multiplex PCR, and its TCRdb copy is limited to in-frame clones, with some not included. The sample lists tens of thousands of clones; 60% to 85% were seen once. The source was blood, collected from a patient whose treatment included radiotherapy and nephrectomy. All receptors derive from a man aged 55 to 70 with renal cell carcinoma.

This chain joins TRBV9 and TRBJ2-3; no definite D call. Germline CDR1 reads SGDLS; CDR2 reads YYNGEE. Trimming removed 4 bases at V and 6 bases at J, with 18 bases between. This CDR3 contains 15 residues. The CDR3 here is CASSLSLLVRDTQYF. The CDR3 coding sequence is TGTGCCAGCAGCCTCAGTCTACTTGTCAGGGATACGCAGTATTTT.

The chain recombines TRBV18 with TRBJ2-7; possibly TRBD2 for D (6 bases). Per germline, CDR1 KGHSH and CDR2 LQKENI. V dropped 5 bases and J dropped 2 bases, with 19 bases sitting between them. CDR3 length: 16 residues. The CDR3 region has the DNA TGTGCCAGCTCATCGGGACCCCCCGGGGGAACCTACGAGCAGTACTTC. It translates to CASSSGPPGGTYEQYF.

V and J are TRBV10-3 and TRBJ1-2, with D perhaps TRBD1 (5 bases). Per germline, CDR1 ENHRY and CDR2 SYGVKD. This CDR3 has 15 amino acids. Trimming cost V 1 base and J 6 bases, with 15 bases left between them. The DNA of the CDR3 is TGTGCCATCAGTGAGTACAAAGGGGCGGACGATGGCTACACCTTC. Protein: CAISEYKGADDGYTF.

The V gene is TRBV19, the J gene TRBJ2-3, with D possibly TRBD2 on 6 matching bases. V gave up 6 bases and J gave up 2 bases, with 12 bases separating them. Germline assignment: CDR1 LNHDA and CDR2 SQIVND (reference sequence). The CDR3 loop spans 14 amino acids. The CDR3 loop reads CASRPGLLTDTQYF. The CDR3 nucleotides are TGTGCCAGTAGGCCGGGACTTCTCACAGATACGCAGTATTTT.

This clone was observed once. The chain joins TRBV11-3 to TRBJ2-1; 10 bases are a match to TRBD2. V was clipped by 5 bases and J by 2 bases; unmatched bases: 3. Germline V CDR1 and CDR2: SGHNT, YENEEA. There are 15 residues in the CDR3. CDR3 residues: CASSPSGRAYNEQFF. Written as DNA, the CDR3 is TGTGCCAGCAGCCCCAGCGGGAGGGCCTACAATGAGCAGTTCTTC.

This clone has just one count. This rearrangement joins TRBV7-9 to TRBJ1-2, with 9 bases aligning to TRBD1. V lost 5 bases and J lost 7; bases outside the gene matches: 8. This CDR3 spans 14 amino acids. Germline V gene data show CDR1 as SEHNR and CDR2 as FQNEAQ (reference sequence). CDR3 nucleotides: TGTGCCAGCAGCGAAACAGGGGGCATTGGTGGCTACACCTTC. As protein: CASSETGGIGGYTF.

This chain uses TRBV19 with TRBJ2-6; D is perhaps TRBD2 (5 bases). The CDR3 length is 16 residues. Between the trimmed V and J ends, which lost 1 base and 0 bases, there was a span of 7 bases. Germline V gene data show CDR1 as LNHDA and CDR2 as SQIVND (reference sequence). The CDR3 DNA reads TGTGCCAGTAGTATAGGGGCGGGCTCTGGGGCCAACGTCCTGACTTTC. It specifies CASSIGAGSGANVLTF.

The V gene is TRBV7-9, the J gene TRBJ1-6; D uncertain. V gave up 1 base and J gave up 8 bases, with 9 bases separating them. CDR3 length: 14 residues. The germline V gene encodes CDR1 SEHNR and CDR2 FQNEAQ (reference sequence). The CDR3 spells CASSLGQRDSPLHF. DNA for the CDR3: TGTGCCAGCAGCTTAGGGCAAAGGGATTCACCCCTCCACTTT.

V gene TRBV5-1 combines with J gene TRBJ1-1, with 7 bases matching TRBD1. With V trimmed by 4 bases and J by 4 bases, 4 bases remained unmatched. Looked up from germline, CDR1 is SGHRS and CDR2 is YFSETQ. The CDR3 totals 13 residues. In nucleotides, the CDR3 is TGCGCCAGCAGCCTTGGGACAGCCACTGAAGCTTTCTTT. Translating it yields CASSLGTATEAFF.

This clone showed up just once. The chain combines TRBV7-9 with TRBJ1-4; D is undetermined. The length of the CDR3 is 14 residues. Trimming pared 3 bases from V and 8 bases from J, leaving 13 bases between. Germline-derived CDR1 and CDR2 are SEHNR and FQNEAQ (reference sequence). The CDR3 DNA reads as TGTGCCAGCAGCTTCGGAATGATTGAAGAAAAACTGTTTTTT. The encoded protein is CASSFGMIEEKLFF.

The chain couples TRBV5-4 to TRBJ1-1; D gene uncertain. V was cut by 0 bases and J by 0 bases, with 0 bases left in between. This CDR3 spans 12 amino acids. In germline, CDR1 is SGHNT, CDR2 YYREEE (reference sequence). The DNA of the CDR3 is TGTGCCAGCAGCTTGGTGAACACTGAAGCTTTCTTT. Translation gives CASSLVNTEAFF.

The chain recombines TRBV5-1 with TRBJ2-7; 7 nucleotides match TRBD1. Germline-derived CDR1 and CDR2 are SGHRS and YFSETQ. V lost 4 bases, J lost 0 bases, and 4 bases stayed unmatched. The CDR3 sequence is 14 residues long. DNA of the CDR3: TGCGCCAGCAGCGAGAGACAGGGCTCCTACGAGCAGTACGTC. Protein sequence: CASSERQGSYEQYV.

This clone showed up just a few times. One end of the junction does not line up with germline, which may come from a read error. Other DNA sequences from this sample encode an identical CDR3 as well. The chain carries TRBV29-1 and TRBJ2-2; D uncertain. This CDR3 region has 11 residues. Germline V gene lookup returns CDR1 SQVTM and CDR2 ANQGSEA. CDR3 in amino acids: CSVEGTGELFF. CDR3 in DNA: TGCAGCGTGGAAGGGACCGGGGAGCTGTTTTTT.

This clone was counted once. The chain uses TRBV5-4 and TRBJ1-4, with 11 bases identical to TRBD1. CDR3 length: 19 residues. Trimming at V came to 0 bases and at J to 2 bases, leaving 9 bases not matched to a gene. Germline CDR1 is SGHNT and CDR2 is YYREEE (reference sequence). CDR3 nucleotides: TGTGCCAGCAGCTTGGTCGGACAGGGGGCGAGAGTCACTAATGAAAAACTGTTTTTT. Its protein product is CASSLVGQGARVTNEKLFF.

V is TRBV13 and J is TRBJ1-2; the D gene is possibly TRBD1 (6 bases). The CDR3 loop spans 16 amino acids. CDR1 and CDR2 (germline): PRHDT, FYEKMQ (reference sequence). V lost 5 bases, J lost 6 bases, and 22 bases lay in between. DNA for the CDR3: TGTGCCAGCAGCCTATACGGGGACACCGCGTCGGATGGCTACACCTTC. It is translated as CASSLYGDTASDGYTF.

The rearrangement joins TRBV14 to TRBJ2-4; D remains ambiguous. Germline CDR1 SGHDN, CDR2 FVKESK. With 2 bases removed from V and 1 base from J, the gap between germline ends came to 9 bases. This CDR3 is built from 15 residues. CDR3 in DNA: TGTGCCAGCAGCCAATCCGGTTTTGCCAAAAACATTCAGTACTTC. Translating it yields CASSQSGFAKNIQYF.

This rearrangement joins TRBV5-6 to TRBJ1-2; possibly TRBD1 for D (5 bases). There are 15 residues in the CDR3. Per the germline V gene, CDR1 is SGHDT and CDR2 is YYEEEE. The V end was cut by 5 bases, the J end by 2 bases, with 16 bases between. CDR3 DNA: TGTGCCAGCAGGCAGAAGGGGCGCCTAAACTATGGCTACACCTTC. Its protein product is CASRQKGRLNYGYTF.

The chain is built from TRBV6-1 and TRBJ2-7; 11 nucleotides match TRBD1. Germline V gene lookup returns CDR1 MNHNS and CDR2 SASEGT. The CDR3 runs 15 residues. Losses at the gene ends were 3 bases for V and 3 bases for J; bases not matched to a gene: 4. DNA of the CDR3: TGTGCCAGCAGTGAGGGGGACAGGGGGTTCTACGAGCAGTACTTC. Translation: CASSEGDRGFYEQYF.

A few counts support this clone. The J gene is TRBJ1-5, the V gene TRBV9; D is perhaps TRBD1 (5 bases). CDR1 is SGDLS, CDR2 YYNGEE, per germline. V gave up 3 bases and J gave up 5 bases, with 15 bases separating them. CDR3 size: 15 residues. The CDR3 DNA reads TGTGCCAGCAGCGCAGACGACAGTACCTATCAGCCCCAGCATTTT. Encoded protein: CASSADDSTYQPQHF.

The chain couples TRBV2 to TRBJ2-6; 9 nucleotides agree with TRBD1. This CDR3 is built from 16 residues. The J segment lost 4 bases and the V segment lost 7 bases, leaving 8 bases of the junction unmatched. Germline CDR1 reads SNHLY; CDR2 reads FYNNEI. The CDR3 sequence: CASMRTGVTGANVLTF. CDR3 sequence (DNA): TGTGCCAGCATGAGGACAGGGGTGACCGGGGCCAACGTCCTGACTTTC.

The rearrangement links TRBV6-5 to TRBJ1-6; TRBD1 might be the D (5 bases). Trimming took 5 bases from V and 4 from J, leaving 12 bases between them. Germline V CDR1 and CDR2: MNHEY, SVGAGI. CDR3 length equals 15 residues. CDR3 DNA: TGTGCCAGCAGTAAGACAGAGCCTTATAATTCACCCCTCCACTTT. This gives the protein CASSKTEPYNSPLHF.

This chain joins TRBV19 and TRBJ1-1; a possible D gene is TRBD1 (5 bases). V was shortened by 5 bases and J by 5 bases, with 18 bases between the two germline ends. In germline, CDR1 is LNHDA, CDR2 SQIVND (reference sequence). The CDR3 covers 15 residues. CDR3 DNA sequence: TGTGCCAGTAGTCCCGGGACCACTTTGCGGACTGAAGCTTTCTTT. The encoded protein is CASSPGTTLRTEAFF.

The chain recombines TRBV6-6 with TRBJ2-7; possibly TRBD1 or TRBD2 for D (5 bases each). The CDR3 covers 14 residues. CDR1 is MNHNY, CDR2 SVGAGI, per germline (reference sequence). V was trimmed by 0 bases and J by 7 bases, leaving 13 bases between them. The chain's CDR3 is CASSYSGPQVEQYF. Here the CDR3 DNA reads TGTGCCAGCAGTTACTCGGGACCGCAAGTTGAGCAGTACTTC.

The chain recombines TRBV30 with TRBJ1-4, with D maybe TRBD1 (6 bases). Trimming shortened V by 2 bases and J by 3 bases, and 16 bases separated the two germline ends. The CDR3 sequence is 16 residues long. Germline lookup yields CDR1 GTSNPN and CDR2 SVGIG (reference sequence). CDR3 amino acids: CAWSPTGFRSNEKLFF. The DNA of the CDR3 is TGTGCCTGGAGTCCCACAGGGTTTCGATCTAATGAAAAACTGTTTTTT.